The rows below give T cell receptor beta chains drawn from one sample of a study of regulatory T cells in long-lasting Graves disease. TCRdb reanalysed the multiplex PCR reads using MiXCR and keeps one entry per CDR3 protein. This table holds roughly 250,000 distinct CDR3 sequences, 15% to 20% found once. These sequences were also reported in another study, on T cells in Graves' hyperthyroidism and ophthalmopathy.

The specimen comprised peripheral blood mononuclear cells (PBMCs), sampled at new diagnosis, from a patient treated with antithyroid drugs. These TCRs come from a woman in her 30s with Graves disease. The CDR3 runs from the conserved cysteine through the conserved F or W. The D gene is left open where the match is weak. Clone sizes are given selectively: once, few, many, or a class where the clone is expanded.

d_call j_call clone_size v_call cdr3_nt cdr3_aa
- TRBJ1-2 many TRBV6-1 TGTGCCAGCACCTTTTACGCAGGCTACACCTTC CASTFYAGYTF
TRBD2 TRBJ2-7 many TRBV7-9 TGTGCCAGCAGCTTCTTGGGACTAGCGGAGACCTACGAGCAGTACTTC CASSFLGLAETYEQYF
- TRBJ1-1 - TRBV3-1 TGTGCCAGCAGCCCGACCAGGACAGATCGTGCTTTCTTT CASSPTRTDRAFF
- TRBJ2-1 - TRBV6-5 TGTGCCAGCAGTTACTCTCAGGGGAGGAGGAATGAGCAGTTCTTC CASSYSQGRRNEQFF
- TRBJ2-5 few TRBV7-9 TGTGCCAGCAGCTTAGTAGGGCCTCCCGGAGGAGAGACCCAGTACTTC CASSLVGPPGGETQYF
- TRBJ2-3 many TRBV2 TGTGCCAGCACCGCGGGACTTTTTAGGCCGAGGAATACGCAGTATTTT CASTAGLFRPRNTQYF
- TRBJ1-1 many TRBV5-1 TGCGCCAGCAGCGTCCCGGGACACCTGAACACTGAAGCTTTCTTT CASSVPGHLNTEAFF
TRBD1 TRBJ1-5 many TRBV12-3/TRBV12-4 TGTGCCAGCACCCGGACAGGCCCTAATCAGCCCCAGCATTTT CASTRTGPNQPQHF
- TRBJ1-1 - TRBV6-5 TGTGCCAGCAGTTACCCACTTCGGACGGGGAACACTGAAGCTTTCTTT CASSYPLRTGNTEAFF
TRBD2 TRBJ2-7 many TRBV6-9 TGTGCCAGCAGTTTTCGGACGTCCCCGGGGGGCGAGCAGTACTTC CASSFRTSPGGEQYF